This T cell receptor beta chain came from a study of cytomegalovirus exposure and HLA in healthy donors. Remarks on this clone: At one boundary the junction diverges from the germline segment, which might be a read error.

CDR1 WNHNN and CDR2 SYGVQD come from the germline V gene (reference sequence). This CDR3 is built from 13 residues. Assay used: immunoSEQ multiplex PCR; TCRdb lists only in-frame clones, some missing. The table includes 82,000 or so clones, roughly 94% detected once. The sequence derives from a woman younger than 30 in good health and CMV-seronegative. Sequenced sample: PBMCs. This chain uses TRBV10-1 with TRBJ1-1, with D perhaps TRBD1 (6 bases). This CDR3 is CASSDQGNAEAFF. In DNA, the CDR3 is TGCGCCAGCAGTGACCAGGGGAACGCTGAAGCTTTCTTT.